The 29 T cell receptor beta chains below were found in one sample sequenced in a study of cytomegalovirus exposure and HLA in healthy donors. The PCR ran on 60 Vbeta and 13 Jbeta primers. Generated by immunoSEQ multiplex PCR, the TCRdb table keeps only in-frame clones and is missing some. The sample records just over 200,000 clones, 70% to 85% being singletons. The specimen was PBMCs. These receptors originate from a man over 45 in good health and CMV-seronegative.

The V and J genes are TRBV5-6 and TRBJ1-2; TRBD1 might be the D (5 bases). Trimming cost V 4 bases and J 2 bases, with 18 bases left between them. Germline V gene data show CDR1 as SGHDT and CDR2 as YYEEEE. CDR3 length equals 16 residues. In nucleotides, the CDR3 is TGTGCCAGCAGCCGCCCACGGGGGGAAGGGAACTATGGCTACACCTTC. Its protein product is CASSRPRGEGNYGYTF.

The chain has TRBV9 and TRBJ1-3; D is possibly TRBD1 (5 bases). The CDR3 is made up of 14 amino acids. Deletions cut 3 bases from V and 8 bases from J, with 15 bases between. Per germline, CDR1 SGDLS and CDR2 YYNGEE. CDR3 sequence (DNA): TGTGCCAGCAGCGGGGGGGGGATCCAAGACACCATATATTTT. Amino acids: CASSGGGIQDTIYF. The full variable domain, completed using reference TRBV9 and TRBJ1-3, is DSGVTQTPKHLITATGQRVTLRCSPRSGDLSVYWYQQSLDQGLQFLIQYYNGEERAKGNILERFSAQQFPDLHSELNLSSLELGDSALYFCASSGGGIQDTIYFGEGSWLTVV.

This chain connects TRBV5-1 to TRBJ2-1; TRBD2 aligns across 9 bases. Germline V gene sequence: CDR1 SGHRS, CDR2 YFSETQ. V lost 1 base, J lost 2 bases, and 10 bases stayed unmatched. The CDR3 extends over 18 amino acids. The CDR3 region has the DNA TGCGCCAGCAGCTTGACCTCCCTAACTAGCGGGCCCTACAATGAGCAGTTCTTC. Residues: CASSLTSLTSGPYNEQFF.

The gene calls are TRBV9 and TRBJ2-7, with 13 bases lining up with TRBD2. This CDR3 is 17 amino acids long. Germline loops: CDR1 SGDLS, CDR2 YYNGEE. V dropped 3 bases and J dropped 2; count of bases not matched to a gene: 8. The CDR3 sequence: CASSGTSGSPNPYEQYF. The CDR3 DNA sequence: TGTGCCAGCAGCGGGACTAGCGGGAGCCCCAACCCCTACGAGCAGTACTTC.

The genes are TRBV9 and TRBJ2-7; 7 positions match TRBD2. CDR1 is SGDLS, CDR2 YYNGEE, per germline. The CDR3 consists of 15 residues. V was pared by 6 bases and J by 1 base, with 10 bases of the junction left unmatched. Here the CDR3 reads CASTLGEGPSYEQYF. The CDR3 coding sequence is TGTGCCAGCACCTTGGGGGAGGGCCCGTCCTACGAGCAGTACTTC.

CDR3 protein: CASSIAGTSGSSYEQYF. The CDR3 coding sequence is TGTGCCAGTAGTATAGCCGGGACTAGCGGGAGCTCCTACGAGCAGTACTTC. The chain couples TRBV19 to TRBJ2-7, with 14 bases fitting TRBD2. The CDR3 sequence is 17 residues long. Germline V gene lookup returns CDR1 LNHDA and CDR2 SQIVND (reference sequence). After removal of 1 base from V and 0 bases from J, the junction contained 2 bases not matched to a gene. The variable domain in full, with the rest retrieved from reference TRBV19 and TRBJ2-7, is DGGITQSPKYLFRKEGQNVTLSCEQNLNHDAMYWYRQDPGQGLRLIYYSQIVNDFQKGDIAEGYSVSREKKESFPLTVTSAQKNPTAFYLCASSIAGTSGSSYEQYFGPGTRLTVT.

The V and J genes are TRBV18 and TRBJ1-4; D perhaps matches TRBD1 (6 bases). Germline V gene sequence: CDR1 KGHSH, CDR2 LQKENI. The CDR3 loop spans 16 amino acids. V lost 6 bases and J lost 5, with 19 bases in between. This chain's CDR3 is CASSQTKSGANEKLFF. The CDR3 DNA reads TGTGCCAGCTCCCAGACGAAATCAGGGGCGAATGAAAAACTGTTTTTT.

The V call is TRBV5-1, the J call TRBJ2-3, with 8 nucleotides matching TRBD1. Trimming at V came to 0 bases and at J to 1 base, leaving 7 bases not matched to a gene. Germline V lookup: CDR1 SGHRS, CDR2 YFSETQ. This CDR3 contains 17 residues. CDR3 DNA sequence: TGCGCCAGCAGCTTGGCTGCAGGGGGCTTCGGCACAGATACGCAGTATTTT. As protein: CASSLAAGGFGTDTQYF. The whole variable domain, remainder taken from reference TRBV5-1 and TRBJ2-3, is KAGVTQTPRYLIKTRGQQVTLSCSPISGHRSVSWYQQTPGQGLQFLFEYFSETQRNKGNFPGRFSGRQFSNSRSEMNVSTLELGDSALYLCASSLAAGGFGTDTQYFGPGTRLTVL.

The genes are TRBV2 and TRBJ1-5; 8 positions agree with TRBD1. The CDR3 covers 14 residues. CDR1 and CDR2 (germline): SNHLY, FYNNEI. V shed 4 bases, J shed 4 bases, and the junction held 3 bases outside the gene matches. The CDR3 loop is CASSGTGLNQPQHF. The CDR3 bases are TGTGCCAGCAGTGGGACAGGGCTAAATCAGCCCCAGCATTTT.

This clone was observed a few times. The CDR3 DNA sequence: TGTGCCAGCAGTTTGACTCCAGGGGTGTATGGCTACACCTTC. It yields the protein CASSLTPGVYGYTF. The J gene is TRBJ1-2, the V gene TRBV28, with D possibly being TRBD1 (6 bases). The germline gives CDR1 MDHEN, CDR2 SYDVKM. The CDR3 covers 14 residues. The ends were cut back, 3 bases at V and 5 bases at J, with 13 bases in the middle.

The CDR3: CASRNELGLAANEQFF. Written as DNA, the CDR3 is TGTGCCAGCAGGAACGAACTGGGACTAGCGGCCAATGAGCAGTTCTTC. This sequence joins TRBV27 and TRBJ2-1; 11 nucleotides match TRBD2. Trimming cost V 6 bases and J 6 bases; bases outside gene matches: 10. Germline V gene sequence: CDR1 MNHEY, CDR2 SMNVEV (reference sequence). The CDR3 has 16 amino acids.

The CDR3 sequence: CASSLARVSSYNEQFF. The DNA of the CDR3 is TGCGCCAGCAGCTTGGCCAGGGTTAGCTCCTACAATGAGCAGTTCTTC. V gene TRBV5-1 combines with J gene TRBJ2-1; possible D gene TRBD1, 5 bases. Germline CDR1 and CDR2: SGHRS and YFSETQ. V shed 0 bases and J shed 0 bases, with 10 bases lying between them. This CDR3 spans 16 amino acids. Looking up the rest from reference TRBV5-1 and TRBJ2-1 gives the full variable domain: KAGVTQTPRYLIKTRGQQVTLSCSPISGHRSVSWYQQTPGQGLQFLFEYFSETQRNKGNFPGRFSGRQFSNSRSEMNVSTLELGDSALYLCASSLARVSSYNEQFFGPGTRLTVL.

This sequence joins TRBV19 and TRBJ1-4, with D perhaps TRBD1 (5 bases). This CDR3 has 14 residues. V shed 5 bases and J shed 5 bases, with 12 bases lying between them. Germline CDR1 reads LNHDA; CDR2 reads SQIVND (reference sequence). CDR3 sequence reads: CASSPRGWNEKLFF. The CDR3, as DNA: TGTGCCAGTAGTCCCCGGGGGTGGAATGAAAAACTGTTTTTT.

The chain couples TRBV18 to TRBJ2-1; 8 bases line up with TRBD2. Germline trimming cut 6 bases from V and 0 bases from J; bases unmatched to any gene: 4. The CDR3 runs 15 residues. Germline-derived CDR1 and CDR2 are KGHSH and LQKENI. The CDR3 loop reads CASSRTSGSYNEQFF. CDR3 bases: TGTGCCAGCTCCCGAACTAGCGGCTCCTACAATGAGCAGTTCTTC.

This chain connects TRBV4-1 to TRBJ2-1; D is possibly TRBD2 (6 bases). The germline V gene has CDR1 MGHRA and CDR2 YSYEKL. The V end lost 4 bases, the J end lost 5 bases, and 18 bases lay between the germline ends. There are 16 residues in the CDR3. CDR3 coding DNA: TGCGCCAGCAGCCCCATTACCGGGACTGACAACAATGAGCAGTTCTTC. Protein: CASSPITGTDNNEQFF.

This clone was counted between two and nine times. This sequence joins TRBV29-1 and TRBJ2-7; TRBD1 agrees at 7 bases. The germline gives CDR1 SQVTM, CDR2 ANQGSEA. The CDR3 spans 12 residues. With 7 bases clipped from V and 2 bases from J, the junction kept 5 bases outside the gene matches. CDR3 nucleotides: TGCAGCGGAGGGACAGCCACCTACGAGCAGTACTTC. Its protein is CSGGTATYEQYF.

J is TRBJ2-7 and V is TRBV7-9, with D unresolved. Germline CDR1 is SEHNR and CDR2 is FQNEAQ (reference sequence). The V and J ends lost 2 bases and 5 bases respectively, with 7 bases between them. This CDR3 contains 12 residues. The CDR3 DNA reads as TGTGCCAGCAGCTTACCCGAGCACGAGCAGTACTTC. This translates into CASSLPEHEQYF.

This clone was found a few times. V is TRBV2 and J is TRBJ2-7, with TRBD2 identical over 10 bases. CDR3 size: 14 residues. Germline values: CDR1 SNHLY, CDR2 FYNNEI. J gave up 3 bases and V 7 bases, and 6 bases lay outside the gene matches. In nucleotides, the CDR3 is TGTGCCAGCAAGGCTAGCGGGAGTAGCTACGAGCAGTACTTC. Translated, it gives CASKASGSSYEQYF.

This clone turned up a few times. This chain connects TRBV6-1 to TRBJ2-7; no clear D gene. V shed 7 bases and J shed 1 base, with 11 bases lying between them. Germline V gene sequence: CDR1 MNHNS, CDR2 SASEGT. CDR3 length equals 13 residues. CDR3 sequence reads: CASTPPGSYEQYF. In DNA form, the CDR3 reads TGTGCCAGCACCCCTCCAGGTTCCTACGAGCAGTACTTC.

The chain combines TRBV19 with TRBJ2-5, with 9 bases aligning to TRBD2. CDR1 LNHDA and CDR2 SQIVND come from the germline V gene (reference sequence). The CDR3 totals 15 residues. V lost 6 bases to trimming and J lost 4 bases; unmatched junction nucleotides: 9. The CDR3 coding sequence is TGTGCCAGTAGCCTGACTAGCGGTCGTGGAGAGACCCAGTACTTC. Its protein product is CASSLTSGRGETQYF. The entire variable domain, with the rest obtained from reference TRBV19 and TRBJ2-5, is as follows: DGGITQSPKYLFRKEGQNVTLSCEQNLNHDAMYWYRQDPGQGLRLIYYSQIVNDFQKGDIAEGYSVSREKKESFPLTVTSAQKNPTAFYLCASSLTSGRGETQYFGPGTRLLVL.

The genes are TRBV6-7 and TRBJ2-7, with D perhaps TRBD2 (5 bases). TRBV6-7 is marked as an open reading frame, function uncertain. The CDR3 is made up of 17 amino acids. The V gene lost 0 bases and the J gene lost 1 base, with 16 bases spanning the gap. The CDR3 sequence: CASSYSPLGDSSYEQYF. Here the CDR3 DNA reads TGTGCCAGCAGTTACTCCCCGCTCGGGGATTCTTCCTACGAGCAGTACTTC.

The chain recombines TRBV2 with TRBJ1-1, with a possible D match to TRBD1 (6 bases). Trimming pared 7 bases from V and 0 bases from J, leaving 15 bases between. From germline, CDR1 is SNHLY and CDR2 FYNNEI. The CDR3 is made up of 15 amino acids. The CDR3 here is CASKTGGAMNTEAFF. Here the CDR3 DNA reads TGTGCCAGCAAAACGGGGGGGGCTATGAACACTGAAGCTTTCTTT.

V gene TRBV30 combines with J gene TRBJ2-4; 10 nucleotides align to TRBD1. The CDR3 length is 14 residues. The junction had 5 bases not matched to a gene; V was cut back by 2 bases and J by 7 bases. Germline V CDR1 and CDR2: GTSNPN, SVGIG (reference sequence). In DNA form, the CDR3 reads TGTGCCTGGAGTCTCTGGACAGGGGGGAACATTCAGTACTTC. Translating gives CAWSLWTGGNIQYF. The entire variable domain, with the rest obtained from reference TRBV30 and TRBJ2-4, is as follows: SQTIHQWPATLVQPVGSPLSLECTVEGTSNPNLYWYRQAAGRGLQLLFYSVGIGQISSEVPQNLSASRPQDRQFILSSKKLLLSDSGFYLCAWSLWTGGNIQYFGAGTRLSVL.

In DNA, the CDR3 is TGTGCCTGGAGTAGTGAGGGTGAGCAGTTCTTC. It specifies CAWSSEGEQFF. This chain connects TRBV30 to TRBJ2-1; TRBD2 might be the D (5 bases). With 2 bases removed from V and 9 bases from J, the gap between germline ends came to 8 bases. The CDR3 has 11 residues. CDR1 and CDR2 from the germline V gene are GTSNPN and SVGIG (reference sequence). Full variable domain (remainder filled in from reference TRBV30 and TRBJ2-1): SQTIHQWPATLVQPVGSPLSLECTVEGTSNPNLYWYRQAAGRGLQLLFYSVGIGQISSEVPQNLSASRPQDRQFILSSKKLLLSDSGFYLCAWSSEGEQFFGPGTRLTVL.

The CDR3 DNA reads TGTGCCACCGCGACAGGGGGGAACACCGGGGAGCTGTTTTTT. Residues: CATATGGNTGELFF. The chain combines TRBV15 with TRBJ2-2; 9 bases match TRBD1. This CDR3 has 14 amino acids. Losses at the gene ends were 8 bases for V and 1 base for J; bases not matched to a gene: 2. Germline values: CDR1 LNHNV, CDR2 YYDKDF (reference sequence).

The gene calls are TRBV6-5 and TRBJ2-7; D perhaps matches TRBD2 (5 bases). The CDR3 totals 12 residues. Germline CDR1 is MNHEY and CDR2 is SVGAGI. V dropped 5 bases and J dropped 4 bases, with 9 bases sitting between them. In DNA form, the CDR3 reads TGTGCCAGCAGTGAACCGGGATACGAGCAGTACTTC. As protein: CASSEPGYEQYF.

Comments on this clone: At one boundary the junction diverges from the germline segment, which might be a read error. J is TRBJ2-1 and V is TRBV7-7; D possibly corresponds to TRBD2 (6 bases). The CDR3 has 14 amino acids. Germline CDR1 and CDR2: SSHAT and FNYEAQ (reference sequence). DNA of the CDR3: TGTGCTAGCAGCTTGGGGGGACCATCCAATGAGCAGTTCTTC. Translating it yields CASSLGGPSNEQFF.

The chain carries TRBV10-2 and TRBJ2-3; 15 bases align to TRBD2. V dropped 2 bases and J dropped 4; count of bases not matched to a gene: 4. This CDR3 has 17 amino acids. CDR1 and CDR2 (germline): WSHSY, SAAADI. The chain's CDR3 is CASSEPRTSGRADTQYF. CDR3 nucleotide sequence: TGCGCCAGCAGTGAGCCCCGGACTAGCGGGAGGGCAGATACGCAGTATTTT.

The CDR3 loop is CASSLEVGTRTYEQYF. CDR3 in DNA: TGTGCCAGCAGTTTAGAGGTCGGGACAAGGACCTACGAGCAGTACTTC. This sequence joins TRBV28 and TRBJ2-7, with D possibly TRBD1 on 6 matching bases. The V end was cut by 2 bases, the J end by 2 bases, with 16 bases between. The CDR3 has 16 residues. In germline, CDR1 is MDHEN, CDR2 SYDVKM.